This T cell receptor beta chain was recorded in a study of T cell repertoires in cytomegalovirus infection. In the study overall: It was recently identified HLA-C-restricted and well-studied HLA-B-restricted CMV epitopes that the study used. Matching HLA type and CMV infection were both indicated by public TCR beta signatures.

On this clonotype: Its antigen remains unknown.

The CDR3 runs 15 residues. CDR1 SGHTA and CDR2 FQGNSA come from the germline V gene. V dropped 1 base and J dropped 2 bases, with 12 bases sitting between them. Study-wide findings and caveats: Cumulative frequency (of public TCR beta family members) identified carriers of CMV plus the relevant HLA. CMV-specific TCR beta clonotypes restricted by HLA-C dominated the ex vivo response.

One entry per CDR3 protein results from TCRdb running MiXCR on the reads. Among about 830,000 distinct CDR3 sequences, approximately 30% were seen once, and the ten largest hold 12%. The specimen was cultured CD8+ T cells from PBMCs, collected from culture after CMV antigen stimulation. The sequence was obtained from a human donor in good health (CMV status not recorded). Some clones in this sample may be carry-over from other donors' samples. The J gene is TRBJ2-7, the V gene TRBV7-2, with D tentatively TRBD1 or TRBD2 (6 bases each). For the CDR3, the DNA is TGTGCCAGCAGCTTAGAAGGGGGGCTTCCCTACGAGCAGTACGTC. It specifies CASSLEGGLPYEQYV.